The next 10 T cell receptor beta chains were all read from a single sample in a study of blood T cell repertoires in COVID-19. Sequenced by immunoSEQ multiplex PCR; TCRdb stores in-frame clones only, minus some. The repertoire consists of about 230,000 clones, with around nine tenths occurring once and the leading ten covering approximately 2.6%. Sequencing used peripheral blood. Every receptor here comes from a woman aged 60-75 years with acute or convalescent COVID-19.

This rearrangement joins TRBV3-1 (or the pseudogene TRBV3-2) to TRBJ2-3; no reliable D call. The CDR3 covers 13 residues. V lost 0 bases to trimming and J lost 10 bases, with 11 bases between them. Germline V gene data show CDR1 as LGHDT and CDR2 as YNNKEL (reference sequence). The CDR3: CASSQDVGHAQYF. CDR3 sequence (DNA): TGTGCCAGCAGCCAAGATGTGGGCCACGCGCAGTATTTT.

This clone is a singleton in its sample. CDR3 region: CASRPEAGGGLTKSSYNEQFF. CDR3 nucleotides: TGTGCCAGCAGGCCGGAAGCGGGAGGGGGACTGACAAAGAGCTCCTACAATGAGCAGTTCTTC. V gene TRBV28 combines with J gene TRBJ2-1, with 10 positions matching TRBD2. The germline CDR1 and CDR2 sequences are MDHEN and SYDVKM. The CDR3 sequence is 21 residues long. The V gene end was trimmed by 6 bases and the J gene end by 0 bases; junction bases not matched to a gene: 20.

The chain joins TRBV28 to TRBJ2-3, with 15 bases fitting TRBD2. The CDR3 is made up of 20 amino acids. The germline V gene has CDR1 MDHEN and CDR2 SYDVKM. With 4 bases clipped from V and 3 bases from J, the junction kept 14 bases outside the gene matches. CDR3 nucleotide sequence: TGTGCCAGCAGTTCGTCGGGACTAGCGGGAGGAAGGGGTGGGACAGATACGCAGTATTTT. It codes for CASSSSGLAGGRGGTDTQYF.

V and J are TRBV11-2 and TRBJ1-5, with D possibly matching TRBD1 (5 bases). The CDR3 totals 15 residues. The V end lost 5 bases, the J end lost 2 bases, and 13 bases lay between the germline ends. From germline, CDR1 is SGHAT and CDR2 FQNNGV. CDR3 DNA: TGTGCCAGCAGCCCAGATGGGGGGGGCAATCAGCCCCAGCATTTT. It specifies CASSPDGGGNQPQHF.

In this sample, this clone turned up once. The chain couples TRBV7-8 to TRBJ1-5; 7 positions agree with TRBD1. CDR1 SGHVS and CDR2 FQNEAQ come from the germline V gene. V lost 5 bases, J lost 5 bases, and 6 bases stayed unmatched. This CDR3 has 14 amino acids. CDR3 sequence: CASSNDRADQPQHF. CDR3 coding DNA: TGTGCCAGCAGCAACGACAGGGCAGATCAGCCCCAGCATTTT.

V usage is TRBV5-1 and J usage is TRBJ1-1; the D gene is possibly TRBD1 (6 bases). The CDR3 contains 14 residues. V lost 6 bases and J 0 bases, leaving 12 bases between the germline ends. The germline gives CDR1 SGHRS, CDR2 YFSETQ. The CDR3 DNA reads as TGCGCCAGCACACTGGACAGCGTGAACACTGAAGCTTTCTTT. This gives the protein CASTLDSVNTEAFF. The whole variable domain, remainder taken from reference TRBV5-1 and TRBJ1-1, is KAGVTQTPRYLIKTRGQQVTLSCSPISGHRSVSWYQQTPGQGLQFLFEYFSETQRNKGNFPGRFSGRQFSNSRSEMNVSTLELGDSALYLCASTLDSVNTEAFFGQGTRLTVV.

Comment on this clone: Relative to the germline gene, one junction end is altered; a read error may explain this. This sequence joins TRBV5-1 and TRBJ1-6; D may be TRBD1 (6 bases). The CDR3 loop spans 15 amino acids. Germline V gene lookup returns CDR1 SGHRS and CDR2 YFSETQ. The CDR3 DNA is TGCGCCAGCAACTTGAGTCCGGACAGAGATTCACCCCTCCACTTT. This codes for CASNLSPDRDSPLHF.

This chain uses TRBV10-3 with TRBJ2-1, with 8 bases matching TRBD2. This CDR3 has 15 amino acids. V gave up 10 bases and J gave up 8 bases; unmatched junction bases: 16. Germline CDR1 is ENHRY and CDR2 is SYGVKD. CDR3 sequence reads: CATAKGTRGEDEQFF. As DNA, the CDR3 is TGTGCCACCGCTAAGGGGACTAGAGGGGAGGATGAGCAGTTCTTC.

The V and J genes are TRBV18 and TRBJ1-2; TRBD1 matches at 7 bases. The germline gives CDR1 KGHSH, CDR2 LQKENI. The CDR3 contains 13 residues. J lost 4 bases, V lost 3 bases, and 2 bases had no gene match. The CDR3 DNA reads TGTGCCAGCTCACCGAACAGGGGCTATGGCTACACCTTC. This sequence encodes CASSPNRGYGYTF.

The rearrangement uses TRBV18 and TRBJ1-1; D is ambiguous. Germline values: CDR1 KGHSH, CDR2 LQKENI. V was shortened by 0 bases and J by 1 base, with 9 bases between the two germline ends. The CDR3 sequence is 15 residues long. The CDR3 nucleotides read TGTGCCAGCTCACCACCGGAGAACCGGAACACTGAAGCTTTCTTT. Encoded protein: CASSPPENRNTEAFF.